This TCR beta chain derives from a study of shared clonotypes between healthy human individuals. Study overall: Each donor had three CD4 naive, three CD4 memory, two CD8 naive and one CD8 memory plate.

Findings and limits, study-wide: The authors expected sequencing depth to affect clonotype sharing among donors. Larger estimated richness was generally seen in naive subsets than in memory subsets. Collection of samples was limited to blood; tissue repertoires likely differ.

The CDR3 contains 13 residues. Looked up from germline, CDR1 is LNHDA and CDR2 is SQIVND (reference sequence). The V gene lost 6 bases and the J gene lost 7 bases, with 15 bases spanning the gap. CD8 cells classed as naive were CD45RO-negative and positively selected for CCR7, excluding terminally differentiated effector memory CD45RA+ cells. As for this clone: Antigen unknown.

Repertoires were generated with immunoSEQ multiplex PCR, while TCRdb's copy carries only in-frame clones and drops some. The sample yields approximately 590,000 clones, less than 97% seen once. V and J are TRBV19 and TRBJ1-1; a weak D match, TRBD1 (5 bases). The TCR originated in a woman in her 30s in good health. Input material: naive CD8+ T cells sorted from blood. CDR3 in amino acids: CASRAGTGIEAFF. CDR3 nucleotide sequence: TGTGCCAGTAGAGCGGGGACCGGGATTGAAGCTTTCTTT. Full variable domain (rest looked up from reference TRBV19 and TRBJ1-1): DGGITQSPKYLFRKEGQNVTLSCEQNLNHDAMYWYRQDPGQGLRLIYYSQIVNDFQKGDIAEGYSVSREKKESFPLTVTSAQKNPTAFYLCASRAGTGIEAFFGQGTRLTVV.